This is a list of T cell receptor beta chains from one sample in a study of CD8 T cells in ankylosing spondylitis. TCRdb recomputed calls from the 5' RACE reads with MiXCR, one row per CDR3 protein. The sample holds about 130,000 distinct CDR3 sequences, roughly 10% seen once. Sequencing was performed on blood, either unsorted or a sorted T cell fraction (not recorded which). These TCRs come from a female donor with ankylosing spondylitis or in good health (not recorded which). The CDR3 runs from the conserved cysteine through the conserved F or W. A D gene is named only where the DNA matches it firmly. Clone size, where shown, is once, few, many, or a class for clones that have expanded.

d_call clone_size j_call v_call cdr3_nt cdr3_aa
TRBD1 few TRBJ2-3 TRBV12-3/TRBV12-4 TGTGCCAGCAGCCCGTCGGGACAGTCCCTCCGGGGCACAGATACGCAGTATTTT CASSPSGQSLRGTDTQYF
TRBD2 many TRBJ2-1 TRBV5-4 TGTGCCAGCAGCTTGTTTGTCCTAGCGGGGGCCCAGGTCTACAATGAGCAGTTCTTC CASSLFVLAGAQVYNEQFF
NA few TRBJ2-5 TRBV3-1 TGTGCCAGCAGCCAAGAGACCTTCAGGACCCAGTACTTC CASSQETFRTQYF
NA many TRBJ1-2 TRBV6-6 TGTGCCAGCAGGTGGGATCAAAAGCCCTACACCTTC CASRWDQKPYTF
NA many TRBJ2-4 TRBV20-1 TGCAGTGCTAGCGGGTTAGCCAAAAACATTCAGTACTTC CSASGLAKNIQYF
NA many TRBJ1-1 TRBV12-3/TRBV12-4 TGTGCCAGCACACCACTCCTAGGTGGGGAAGAAACTGAAGCTTTCTTT CASTPLLGGEETEAFF
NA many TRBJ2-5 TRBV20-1 TGCAGTGCTAACCGGGGGTTGGAGACCCAGTACTTC CSANRGLETQYF
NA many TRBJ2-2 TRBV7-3 TGTGCCAGCAGCGCCGGACAGATTCTAAACACCGGGGAGCTGTTTTTT CASSAGQILNTGELFF
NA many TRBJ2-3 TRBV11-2 TGTGCCAGCAGCTTAGGTGTGGCGGCGAGCACAGATACGCAGTATTTT CASSLGVAASTDTQYF
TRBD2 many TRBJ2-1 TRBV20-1 TGCAGTGCTCGCGAGCTAGCGGGAGAAGAGTTCTTC CSARELAGEEFF
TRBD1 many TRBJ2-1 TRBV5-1 TGCGCCAGCACCTGGGACAGGGAATTTGGTGAGCAGTTCTTC CASTWDREFGEQFF
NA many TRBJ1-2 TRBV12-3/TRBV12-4 TGTGCCAGCGGAACGGGAGGGGGACTCGTCTATGGCTACACCTTC CASGTGGGLVYGYTF
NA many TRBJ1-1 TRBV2 TGTGCCAGCAGCCTGAGGACTGCGAACACTGAAGCTTTCTTT CASSLRTANTEAFF
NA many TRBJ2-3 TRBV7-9 TGTGCCAGCAGATTCACCGGGACTGGCACAGATACGCAGTATTTT CASRFTGTGTDTQYF
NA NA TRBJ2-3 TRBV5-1 TGCGCCAGCTGCTTGGTTGCGGGGTATCCGGATACGCAGTATTTT CASCLVAGYPDTQYF
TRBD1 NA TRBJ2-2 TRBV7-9 TGTGCCAGCAGCTTATCGCAGGGGGATGGCGGGGAGCTGTTTTTT CASSLSQGDGGELFF
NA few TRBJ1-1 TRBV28 TGTGCCAGCAGCCAATGGACAGCCCTGAGGGCTTTCTTT CASSQWTALRAFF
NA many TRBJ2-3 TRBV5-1 TGCGCCAGCAGCCCGTCAGAGGGGCCTACAGATACGCAGTATTTT CASSPSEGPTDTQYF
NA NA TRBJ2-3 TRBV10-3 TGTACCATCAGAGAGTCGGGGGTCACAGATACGCAGTATTTT CTIRESGVTDTQYF
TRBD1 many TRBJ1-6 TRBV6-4 TGTGCCAGCATTAACCCGGACAGGGAAACAGCCTATAATTCACCCCTCCACTTT CASINPDRETAYNSPLHF
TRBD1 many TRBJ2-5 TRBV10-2 TGCGCCAGCAGTAGGGACAGACAAGAGACCCAGTACTTC CASSRDRQETQYF
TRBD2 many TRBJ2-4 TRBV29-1 TGCAGCGTTGAGGCTAGCGGAAACATTCAGTACTTC CSVEASGNIQYF
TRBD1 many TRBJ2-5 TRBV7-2 TGTGCCAGCAGCTTAGTAGGGGGCCCGGGAGAGACCCAGTACTTC CASSLVGGPGETQYF
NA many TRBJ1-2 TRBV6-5 TGTGCCAGCAGCTACGCCAGCACACCGAATTGGATTGGCTACACCTTC CASSYASTPNWIGYTF
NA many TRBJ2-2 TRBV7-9 TGTGCCAGCAGCTTAGCGGAGGTGTTTTTT CASSLAEVFF
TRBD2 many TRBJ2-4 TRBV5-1 TGCGCCAGCGCTCCCACCTTTAGCGGGGGGAAAAAAAACATTCAGTACTTC CASAPTFSGGKKNIQYF
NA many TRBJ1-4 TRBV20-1 TGCAGTGCTAGGGGGTTCAGGGCTCCTAATGAAAAACTGTTTTTT CSARGFRAPNEKLFF
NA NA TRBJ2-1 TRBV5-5 TGTGCCAGCACCCCGGATGGGGGTGAGCAGTTCTTC CASTPDGGEQFF
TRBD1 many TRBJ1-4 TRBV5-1 TGCGCCAGCAGCTCCGGGACAGGGGTGGAAAAACTGTTTTTT CASSSGTGVEKLFF
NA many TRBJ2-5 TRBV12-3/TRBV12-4 TGTGCCAGCAGTCCCCCAGCCCGGGGGACCCAGTACTTC CASSPPARGTQYF
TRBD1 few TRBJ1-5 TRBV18 TGTGCCAGCTCACTGGGATGGACAGGAGTGAATCAGCCCCAGCATTTT CASSLGWTGVNQPQHF
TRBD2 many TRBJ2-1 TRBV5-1 TGCGCCAGCAGCGACCTAGCGGGGGGGAATGAGCAGTTCTTC CASSDLAGGNEQFF
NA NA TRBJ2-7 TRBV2 TGTGCCAGCAGCGCTGACTTAGCCTACGAGCAGTACTTC CASSADLAYEQYF
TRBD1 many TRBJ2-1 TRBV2 TGTGCCAGCAGGACCGGGACAGGGGTCGGTGAGCAGTTCTTC CASRTGTGVGEQFF
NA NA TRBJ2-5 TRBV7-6 TGTGCCAGCAGCTTACGAGGAGTATATGAGACCCAGTACTTC CASSLRGVYETQYF
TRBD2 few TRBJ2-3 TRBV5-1 TGCGCCAGCAGCTTAATACCAGCGGGGGTCGCCACAGATACGCAGTATTTT CASSLIPAGVATDTQYF
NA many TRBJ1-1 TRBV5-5 TGTGCCAGCAGCTCTTTGTGGGGGACGAACACTGAAGCTTTCTTT CASSSLWGTNTEAFF
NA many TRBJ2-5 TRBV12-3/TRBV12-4 TGTGCCAGCAGTTCATCTCGGGAAGAGACCCAGTACTTC CASSSSREETQYF
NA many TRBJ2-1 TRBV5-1 TGCGCCAGCAGCGCACGCGGGCTGTACCTTGAGCAGTTCTTC CASSARGLYLEQFF
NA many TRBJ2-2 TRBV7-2 TGTGCCAGCAGCGTCAGGGAATCCGGGGAGCTGTTTTTT CASSVRESGELFF
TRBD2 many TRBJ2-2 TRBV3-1 TGTGCCAGCAGCCAGGGACTAGCGGGAGGCCAAGTCCCCGGGGAGCTGTTTTTT CASSQGLAGGQVPGELFF
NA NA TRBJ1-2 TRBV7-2 TGTGCCAGCAGCTTAGCCTTGAACTATGGCTACACCTTC CASSLALNYGYTF
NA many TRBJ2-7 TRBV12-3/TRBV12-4 TGTGCCAGCAGTCTCCAGATTGGCTACGAGCAGTACTTC CASSLQIGYEQYF
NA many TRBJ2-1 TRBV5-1 TGCGCCAGCAGCTTGAGCCCCAGCAATGAGCAGTTCTTC CASSLSPSNEQFF
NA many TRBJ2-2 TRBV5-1 TGCGCCAGCATCCGACAGCCTCCTAACACCGGGGAGCTGTTTTTT CASIRQPPNTGELFF
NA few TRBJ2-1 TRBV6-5 TGTGCCAGCAGGGGCTTGAATGAGCAGTTCTTC CASRGLNEQFF
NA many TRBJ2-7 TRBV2 TGTGCCAGCAGTAATCCTTTAAGACAGACCGAGCAGTACTTC CASSNPLRQTEQYF
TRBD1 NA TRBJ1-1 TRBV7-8 TGTGCCAGCAGCTTAGCCCGGGACAGGGTTTGGTACACTGAAGCTTTCTTT CASSLARDRVWYTEAFF
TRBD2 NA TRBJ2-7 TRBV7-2 TGTGCCAGCAGGGACCGGGACTACCTCTCCTCCGAGCAGTACTTC CASRDRDYLSSEQYF
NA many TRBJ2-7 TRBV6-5 TGTGCCAGCAGTTATGACCGGGAGCAGTACTTC CASSYDREQYF
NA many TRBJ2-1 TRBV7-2 TGTGCCAGCAGCTCATCCGGGACCTACAATGAGCAGTTCTTC CASSSSGTYNEQFF
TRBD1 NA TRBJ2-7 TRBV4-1 TGCGCCAGCAGCCAACCGGGACAGGGAGGCTACGAGCAGTACTTC CASSQPGQGGYEQYF
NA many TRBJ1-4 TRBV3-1 TGTGCCAGCAGCCAAGCGGGAGGTGGAAGGAAACTGTTTTTT CASSQAGGGRKLFF
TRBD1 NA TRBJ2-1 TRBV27 TGTGCCAGCAGTTTATACCGGACAGGGGGAGCCTACAATGAGCAGTTCTTC CASSLYRTGGAYNEQFF
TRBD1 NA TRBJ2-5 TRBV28 TGTGCCAGCAGCCTGACAGGGGGCTGGGAGACCCAGTACTTC CASSLTGGWETQYF